Described below is a single T cell receptor beta chain sequence and its context. Measured with immunoSEQ multiplex PCR; TCRdb has only the in-frame clones, and not every one. The sample holds around 74,000 clones, roughly 90% seen once. The data originate from a study of blood T cell repertoires in COVID-19. This CDR3 contains 11 residues. CDR1 MDHEN and CDR2 SYDVKM come from the germline V gene. The ends were cut back, 8 bases at V and 8 bases at J, with 10 bases in the middle. The sample comprised peripheral blood. The chain combines TRBV28 with TRBJ1-3; D not certain. The sequence was obtained from an elderly woman with active or convalescent COVID-19. In nucleotides, the CDR3 is TGTGCCAGCGGGCCTTCATACACCATATATTTT. Its translation is CASGPSYTIYF.